The 29 T cell receptor beta chains presented below share a single source sample, sequenced in a study of shared clonotypes between healthy human individuals. Here immunoSEQ multiplex PCR was the method, and the copy in TCRdb shows in-frame clones only, minus some. The sample carries some 1,600,000 clones, about 98% recorded once. The sequencing input was naive CD4+ T cells sorted from blood. Subset in this sample: CD45RA+ positively selected. Source of these receptors: a man aged 25 to 40 in good health.

The chain joins TRBV18 to TRBJ2-3, with 9 bases lining up with TRBD2. V shed 1 base, J shed 5 bases, and the junction held 4 bases outside the gene matches. The CDR3 runs 15 residues. Germline CDR1 is KGHSH and CDR2 is LQKENI. The CDR3 DNA follows: TGTGCCAGCTCACCACTGGATAGCGGGAGAGATACGCAGTATTTT. It codes for CASSPLDSGRDTQYF.

The rearrangement uses TRBV28 and TRBJ2-4; 8 nucleotides agree with TRBD2. This CDR3 is built from 14 residues. V trimming: 3 bases; J trimming: 6 bases; junction bases outside the gene matches: 4. Germline CDR1 MDHEN, CDR2 SYDVKM. For the CDR3, the DNA is TGTGCCAGCAGTTTGACTGCGGGGGGAAACATTCAGTACTTC. Translation gives CASSLTAGGNIQYF.

The sample holds one count of this clone. The chain is built from TRBV14 and TRBJ2-7; no clear D. The CDR3 spans 13 residues. Germline CDR1 is SGHDN and CDR2 is FVKESK. Between the trimmed V and J ends, which lost 0 bases and 9 bases, there was a span of 12 bases. Written as DNA, the CDR3 is TGTGCCAGCAGCCAAGAAGGTTGGGCAGTGCAGTACTTC. It translates to CASSQEGWAVQYF.

The chain combines TRBV9 with TRBJ2-2, with D hard to call. This CDR3 spans 15 amino acids. The germline gives CDR1 SGDLS, CDR2 YYNGEE. V was trimmed by 3 bases and J by 1 base, leaving 10 bases between them. The CDR3 loop reads CASSAGALNTGELFF. For the CDR3, the DNA is TGTGCCAGCAGCGCGGGTGCCCTGAACACCGGGGAGCTGTTTTTT. Combining the CDR3 with reference TRBV9 and TRBJ2-2 gives the whole variable domain DSGVTQTPKHLITATGQRVTLRCSPRSGDLSVYWYQQSLDQGLQFLIQYYNGEERAKGNILERFSAQQFPDLHSELNLSSLELGDSALYFCASSAGALNTGELFFGEGSRLTVL.

CDR3 sequence reads: CASRAFANTGELFF. The CDR3 DNA sequence: TGTGCCAGCAGAGCGTTCGCGAACACCGGGGAGCTGTTTTTT. The chain combines TRBV2 with TRBJ2-2, with D unclear. From germline, CDR1 is SNHLY and CDR2 FYNNEI. V was shortened by 6 bases and J by 0 bases, with 8 bases between the two germline ends. The CDR3 has 14 residues.

This chain links TRBV5-6 with TRBJ2-5, with 8 bases that match TRBD1. V was pared by 0 bases and J by 5 bases, with 3 bases of the junction left unmatched. This CDR3 spans 14 amino acids. The germline V gene encodes CDR1 SGHDT and CDR2 YYEEEE. The CDR3 DNA reads as TGTGCCAGCAGCTTGGGTACAGGGGGGGAGACCCAGTACTTC. This sequence encodes CASSLGTGGETQYF.

V is TRBV5-6 and J is TRBJ2-7; the D is unclear. The V gene's germline CDR1 is SGHDT and CDR2 YYEEEE. V lost 4 bases and J lost 2, with 13 bases in between. The CDR3 is 14 amino acids. DNA for the CDR3: TGTGCCAGCAGCCTGGCGGACGGAACCTACGAGCAGTACTTC. Its translation: CASSLADGTYEQYF.

V gene TRBV5-4 combines with J gene TRBJ2-7; TRBD1 agrees at 7 bases. This CDR3 comprises 14 residues. Germline lookup yields CDR1 SGHNT and CDR2 YYREEE (reference sequence). After removal of 3 bases from V and 9 bases from J, the junction contained 12 bases not matched to a gene. The CDR3 protein is CASSYDRVGWGQYF. The CDR3 bases are TGTGCCAGCAGCTACGACAGGGTAGGGTGGGGGCAGTACTTC.

The rearrangement joins TRBV15 to TRBJ1-5, with 10 bases identical to TRBD1. The V and J ends lost 6 bases and 7 bases, in that order; junction bases with no gene match: 21. CDR3 size: 19 residues. Germline V CDR1 and CDR2: LNHNV, YYDKDF (reference sequence). As DNA, the CDR3 is TGTGCCACCAGTGGACTTCAATCCCGAGGGGGACAGGGGAGGCAGCCCCAGCATTTT. It encodes CATSGLQSRGGQGRQPQHF.

In DNA form, the CDR3 reads TGTGCCAGCAGACCTCAGGAGTTGAACACTGAAGCTTTCTTT. This sequence encodes CASRPQELNTEAFF. The rearrangement links TRBV28 to TRBJ1-1; D remains ambiguous. Germline V lookup: CDR1 MDHEN, CDR2 SYDVKM. The CDR3 is 14 residues long. Trimming took 6 bases from V and 0 from J, leaving 11 bases between them.

The chain couples TRBV28 to TRBJ2-7; a weak D match, TRBD1 (6 bases). V was trimmed by 6 bases and J by 3 bases, leaving 15 bases between them. The CDR3 consists of 14 residues. The germline V gene has CDR1 MDHEN and CDR2 SYDVKM. The CDR3 DNA reads TGTGCCAGCAGCAATACCGGGACAAACTACGAGCAGTACTTC. This gives the protein CASSNTGTNYEQYF.

The V and J genes are TRBV5-1 and TRBJ2-1; D not certain. Germline V gives CDR1 SGHRS, CDR2 YFSETQ. V lost 1 base and J 5 bases, leaving 19 bases between the germline ends. The CDR3 has 17 amino acids. As DNA, the CDR3 is TGCGCCAGCAGCTTGCTGCCTACGGCCGAGCCCCACAATGAGCAGTTCTTC. Translated, it gives CASSLLPTAEPHNEQFF.

The CDR3 DNA reads as TGTGCCAGCCTGACCCCGGACGAGCAGTACTTC. Translated, it gives CASLTPDEQYF. The chain has TRBV6-5 and TRBJ2-7, with no clear D. Per the germline V gene, CDR1 is MNHEY and CDR2 is SVGAGI. V was clipped by 8 bases and J by 5 bases, with 10 bases between them. This CDR3 has 11 amino acids.

J is TRBJ2-7 and V is TRBV4-3; possible D gene TRBD1, 7 bases. The V and J ends lost 0 bases and 3 bases respectively, with 18 bases between them. The CDR3 consists of 17 residues. Germline values: CDR1 LGHNA, CDR2 YSLEER. In DNA form, the CDR3 reads TGCGCCAGCAGCCAAGATCTAAGAAGACAGGGAGGCTACGAGCAGTACTTC. Its translation is CASSQDLRRQGGYEQYF.

This chain connects TRBV5-4 to TRBJ2-1; possibly TRBD1 or TRBD2 for D (6 bases each). V dropped 3 bases and J dropped 8 bases, with 18 bases sitting between them. This CDR3 spans 15 amino acids. Germline V gene lookup returns CDR1 SGHNT and CDR2 YYREEE (reference sequence). This CDR3 is CASSSRLSGGHEQFF. In DNA form, the CDR3 reads TGTGCCAGCAGCTCGCGATTGAGTGGGGGGCATGAGCAGTTCTTC. The full variable domain, completed using reference TRBV5-4 and TRBJ2-1, is ETGVTQSPTHLIKTRGQQVTLRCSSQSGHNTVSWYQQALGQGPQFIFQYYREEENGRGNFPPRFSGLQFPNYSSELNVNALELDDSALYLCASSSRLSGGHEQFFGPGTRLTVL.

The chain links TRBV6-5 to TRBJ1-1; D unresolved. Germline V gives CDR1 MNHEY, CDR2 SVGAGI. The CDR3 totals 12 residues. The V and J ends lost 6 bases and 4 bases respectively, with 9 bases between them. The DNA for the CDR3 is TGTGCCAGCAGCCGACACGGCACTGAAGCTTTCTTT. As protein: CASSRHGTEAFF.

The rearrangement uses TRBV5-4 and TRBJ1-2, with D tentatively TRBD1 (5 bases). The CDR3 loop spans 15 amino acids. Germline V gene lookup returns CDR1 SGHNT and CDR2 YYREEE (reference sequence). V was clipped by 3 bases and J by 2 bases, with 14 bases between them. Here the CDR3 DNA reads TGTGCCAGCAGCTCCGACAGCAGGCGGAACTATGGCTACACCTTC. It translates to CASSSDSRRNYGYTF.

The chain has TRBV5-4 and TRBJ1-5; a weak D match, TRBD1 (5 bases). The CDR3 covers 15 residues. Germline V gene lookup returns CDR1 SGHNT and CDR2 YYREEE (reference sequence). Trimming took 2 bases from V and 2 from J, leaving 11 bases between them. CDR3 nucleotides: TGTGCCAGCAGCTTCCAGGGAGATGGCAATCAGCCCCAGCATTTT. Its translation is CASSFQGDGNQPQHF.

As for this clone: Other DNA sequences in the sample encode the same CDR3. The chain combines TRBV18 with TRBJ1-5; 10 nucleotides agree with TRBD1. This CDR3 is built from 15 residues. Germline assignment: CDR1 KGHSH and CDR2 LQKENI. V was clipped by 0 bases and J by 5 bases; unmatched bases: 1. The CDR3 nucleotides are TGTGCCAGCTCACCACCGGGACAGGGGCATCAGCCCCAGCATTTT. As protein: CASSPPGQGHQPQHF. Using reference TRBV18 and TRBJ1-5 for the parts outside the CDR3, the full variable domain is NAGVMQNPRHLVRRRGQEARLRCSPMKGHSHVYWYRQLPEEGLKFMVYLQKENIIDESGMPKERFSAEFPKEGPSILRIQQVVRGDSAAYFCASSPPGQGHQPQHFGDGTRLSIL.

The CDR3 nucleotides read TGCGCCAGCAGCCAGGTCCGGGAGTCAGATACGCAGTATTTT. This encodes CASSQVRESDTQYF. This rearrangement joins TRBV4-1 to TRBJ2-3; possible D gene TRBD2, 6 bases. V lost 3 bases and J 4 bases, leaving 11 bases between the germline ends. Germline CDR1 and CDR2: MGHRA and YSYEKL. The CDR3 covers 14 residues.

This CDR3 reads CASSSAENSGRENTGELFF. The CDR3 nucleotides read TGTGCCAGCAGCTCAGCCGAGAATAGCGGGAGGGAAAACACCGGGGAGCTGTTTTTT. The V and J genes are TRBV7-6 and TRBJ2-2; 11 bases are a match to TRBD2. J was trimmed by 2 bases and V by 4 bases; bases with no gene match: 12. The CDR3 contains 19 residues. Germline V gene sequence: CDR1 SGHVS, CDR2 FNYEAQ.

The rearrangement joins TRBV7-2 to TRBJ2-7; TRBD1 agrees at 8 bases. This CDR3 contains 15 residues. Germline V lookup: CDR1 SGHTA, CDR2 FQGNSA. The ends lost 5 bases at V and 4 bases at J; junction bases unmatched: 10. CDR3 coding DNA: TGTGCCAGCAGCCAAACCACAGGGGGTTTGTACGAGCAGTACTTC. This gives the protein CASSQTTGGLYEQYF.

V usage is TRBV19 and J usage is TRBJ1-1; D is undetermined. The V end was cut by 3 bases, the J end by 11 bases, with 13 bases between. This CDR3 comprises 12 residues. From germline, CDR1 is LNHDA and CDR2 SQIVND (reference sequence). As DNA, the CDR3 is TGTGCCAGTAGTATCTCGGGCCGTGGGGCTTTCTTT. Translating gives CASSISGRGAFF.

The rearrangement links TRBV18 to TRBJ2-7, with TRBD1 as a possible D gene (6 bases). This CDR3 region has 15 residues. Germline CDR1 reads KGHSH; CDR2 reads LQKENI. V lost 2 bases and J 2 bases, leaving 13 bases between the germline ends. In DNA, the CDR3 is TGTGCCAGCTCACCAACACAGGGACCGACCTACGAGCAGTACTTC. Translation gives CASSPTQGPTYEQYF.

The CDR3 region is CASSSTGREQYF. In DNA form, the CDR3 reads TGTGCCAGCAGCTCAACAGGGCGCGAGCAGTACTTC. This chain connects TRBV7-3 to TRBJ2-7, with D perhaps matching TRBD1 (6 bases). The CDR3 consists of 12 residues. Germline CDR1 is SGHTA and CDR2 is FQGTGA. Trimming shortened V by 4 bases and J by 6 bases, and 10 bases separated the two germline ends. Full variable domain (remainder filled in from reference TRBV7-3 and TRBJ2-7): GAGVSQTPSNKVTEKGKYVELRCDPISGHTALYWYRQSLGQGPEFLIYFQGTGAADDSGLPNDRFFAVRPEGSVSTLKIQRTERGDSAVYLCASSSTGREQYFGPGTRLTVT.

V and J are TRBV5-4 and TRBJ2-7; 15 bases are shared with TRBD2. Trimming at V came to 4 bases and at J to 4 bases, leaving 6 bases not matched to a gene. Germline-derived CDR1 and CDR2 are SGHNT and YYREEE (reference sequence). The CDR3 loop spans 16 amino acids. The DNA for the CDR3 is TGTGCCAGCAGCACTGGACTAGCGGGAGGGGGGTACGAGCAGTACTTC. Amino acid sequence: CASSTGLAGGGYEQYF.

The chain links TRBV5-1 to TRBJ1-1; no reliable D call. CDR3 length: 14 residues. V lost 2 bases, J lost 2 bases, and 10 bases lay in between. Germline CDR1 is SGHRS and CDR2 is YFSETQ. The CDR3, as DNA: TGCGCCAGCAGCTTCCTAAGCCTCAACACTGAAGCTTTCTTT. It translates to CASSFLSLNTEAFF.

The V and J genes are TRBV5-1 and TRBJ2-2, with D tentatively TRBD2 (5 bases). In germline, CDR1 is SGHRS, CDR2 YFSETQ. Trimming cost V 1 base and J 2 bases, with 9 bases left between them. This CDR3 is 15 amino acids long. The CDR3 nucleotides are TGCGCCAGCAGCTTGCGGCTAGCCAACACCGGGGAGCTGTTTTTT. It is translated as CASSLRLANTGELFF.

This clone was counted a single time. V is TRBV28 and J is TRBJ2-4; tentative D call: TRBD2 (6 bases). The CDR3 is 15 residues long. Germline V CDR1 and CDR2: MDHEN, SYDVKM. Trimming removed 3 bases from V and 1 base from J, with 10 bases in between. CDR3 protein: CASSLRLAAKNIQYF. The DNA of the CDR3 is TGTGCCAGCAGTTTGAGGCTAGCGGCCAAAAACATTCAGTACTTC.